The 14 T cell receptor beta chains below were found in one sample sequenced in a study of blood T cell repertoires in COVID-19. The assay was immunoSEQ multiplex PCR, and TCRdb's table has in-frame clones only and misses some. The sample lists fewer than 250,000 clones, around 90% occurring once. Sequencing was performed on peripheral blood. All receptors come from a man between 60 and 75 years old who had recovered from COVID-19.

The chain links TRBV9 to TRBJ2-3; 11 nucleotides line up with TRBD2. V trimming: 3 bases; J trimming: 3 bases; junction bases outside the gene matches: 6. This CDR3 is built from 16 residues. CDR1 is SGDLS, CDR2 YYNGEE, per germline. CDR3 sequence: CASSALTSGVTDTQYF. The CDR3 DNA reads as TGTGCCAGCAGCGCCTTGACTAGCGGGGTGACAGATACGCAGTATTTT.

The sample holds one count of this clone. The chain couples TRBV3-1 (or the pseudogene TRBV3-2) to TRBJ2-7, with D unresolved. The germline CDR1 and CDR2 sequences are LGHDT and YNNKEL (reference sequence). V shed 1 base and J shed 6 bases, with 10 bases lying between them. The length of the CDR3 is 13 residues. In nucleotides, the CDR3 is TGTGCCAGCAGCCAAGCGTATGGCAGCGAGCAGTACTTC. Amino acids: CASSQAYGSEQYF.

The chain is built from TRBV5-1 and TRBJ2-3; 10 bases line up with TRBD2. CDR1 is SGHRS, CDR2 YFSETQ, per germline. With V trimmed by 7 bases and J by 2 bases, 1 base remained unmatched. The CDR3 runs to 13 residues. DNA of the CDR3: TGCGCCAGCCTAGCGGGAGACACAGATACGCAGTATTTT. This gives the protein CASLAGDTDTQYF.

The J gene is TRBJ1-4, the V gene TRBV10-1, with 9 bases matching TRBD1. Germline CDR1 reads WNHNN; CDR2 reads SYGVQD (reference sequence). Trimming took 8 bases from V and 6 from J; bases not matched to a gene: 7. The CDR3 is 14 amino acids. This chain's CDR3 is CASPLTGGDEKLFF. CDR3 sequence (DNA): TGCGCCAGCCCCCTAACAGGGGGCGATGAAAAACTGTTTTTT.

This rearrangement joins TRBV6-5 to TRBJ2-1, with no clear D. CDR3 length: 13 amino acids. V was trimmed by 6 bases and J by 7 bases, leaving 13 bases between them. Germline V CDR1 and CDR2: MNHEY, SVGAGI. As DNA, the CDR3 is TGTGCCAGCAGGAGGCGAAGAGAGAATGAGCAGTTCTTC. It yields the protein CASRRRRENEQFF.

The rearrangement uses TRBV11-2 and TRBJ1-2; TRBD1 is a possible D gene (5 bases). The germline V gene encodes CDR1 SGHAT and CDR2 FQNNGV. Trimming pared 6 bases from V and 6 bases from J, leaving 14 bases between. This CDR3 has 13 residues. CDR3 DNA sequence: TGTGCCAGCAGTCGAGGCGGGGACGATGGCTACACCTTC. Amino acid sequence: CASSRGGDDGYTF.

V is TRBV7-3 and J is TRBJ2-2, with 12 nucleotides matching TRBD2. V lost 3 bases and J lost 6; bases outside the gene matches: 5. Germline CDR1 and CDR2: SGHTA and FQGTGA. CDR3 length equals 16 residues. The DNA of the CDR3 is TGTGCCAGCAGCTTGACTAGCGGGAGAGGTCCCGGGGAGCTGTTTTTT. Translation: CASSLTSGRGPGELFF. Full variable domain (rest looked up from reference TRBV7-3 and TRBJ2-2): GAGVSQTPSNKVTEKGKYVELRCDPISGHTALYWYRQSLGQGPEFLIYFQGTGAADDSGLPNDRFFAVRPEGSVSTLKIQRTERGDSAVYLCASSLTSGRGPGELFFGEGSRLTVL.

This clone has more than one count but fewer than ten. The chain joins TRBV6-6 to TRBJ2-7, with 10 bases aligning to TRBD1. CDR1 and CDR2 (germline): MNHNY, SVGAGI (reference sequence). CDR3 length: 14 amino acids. Germline trimming cut 6 bases from V and 5 bases from J; bases unmatched to any gene: 7. In DNA form, the CDR3 reads TGTGCCAGCAGCCCTCGACAGGGGGCTAACGAGCAGTACTTC. Translating it yields CASSPRQGANEQYF.

V is TRBV3-1 (or the pseudogene TRBV3-2) and J is TRBJ1-3; D not resolved. CDR1 and CDR2 (germline): LGHDT, YNNKEL (reference sequence). Trimming removed 1 base at V and 4 bases at J, with 5 bases between. This CDR3 is 13 amino acids long. The DNA for the CDR3 is TGTGCCAGCAGCCAAGTCTCGGGAAACACCATATATTTT. Protein sequence: CASSQVSGNTIYF.

This clone appeared once. The chain recombines TRBV11-1 with TRBJ2-1, with 8 bases matching TRBD2. From germline, CDR1 is SGHAT and CDR2 FQDESV (reference sequence). Unmatched junction bases numbered 8, after V lost 1 base and J lost 15 bases. The CDR3 is made up of 13 amino acids. CDR3 in amino acids: CASSLEDRGGPFF. The CDR3 region has the DNA TGTGCCAGCAGCTTAGAAGACCGGGGGGGCCCGTTCTTC.

J is TRBJ2-5 and V is TRBV6-5; possible D gene TRBD2, 5 bases. Trimming shortened V by 6 bases and J by 10 bases, and 12 bases separated the two germline ends. Germline V gene sequence: CDR1 MNHEY, CDR2 SVGAGI. This CDR3 region has 11 residues. CDR3 nucleotides: TGTGCCAGCAGCGACCAAGGACTCCAGTACTTC. It yields the protein CASSDQGLQYF.

Here the CDR3 reads CASSFRQGGGSDTQYF. In DNA form, the CDR3 reads TGTGCCAGCAGCTTCAGACAGGGAGGAGGGTCAGATACGCAGTATTTT. This rearrangement joins TRBV7-6 to TRBJ2-3; D perhaps matches TRBD1 (7 bases). CDR3 length: 16 residues. Germline V gene sequence: CDR1 SGHVS, CDR2 FNYEAQ. V lost 3 bases and J 4 bases, leaving 17 bases between the germline ends.

This chain uses TRBV5-1 with TRBJ2-5; 13 nucleotides align to TRBD2. The CDR3 is 17 amino acids. V shed 0 bases, J shed 2 bases, and the junction held 4 bases outside the gene matches. Germline V gives CDR1 SGHRS, CDR2 YFSETQ. The CDR3 here is CASSLGTSGGVQETQYF. The CDR3 DNA reads TGCGCCAGCAGCTTGGGGACTAGCGGGGGAGTACAAGAGACCCAGTACTTC.

The chain couples TRBV15 to TRBJ2-3, with D tentatively TRBD1 (6 bases). CDR1 is LNHNV, CDR2 YYDKDF, per germline (reference sequence). The length of the CDR3 is 14 residues. Deletions cut 3 bases from V and 4 bases from J, with 11 bases between. The CDR3 sequence: CATSRGASSDTQYF. CDR3 sequence (DNA): TGTGCCACCAGCAGGGGGGCCAGCTCAGATACGCAGTATTTT.